One and the same sample provided the 24 T cell receptor beta chains below, sequenced in a study of cytomegalovirus exposure and HLA in healthy donors. This table comes from immunoSEQ multiplex PCR, and its TCRdb copy is limited to in-frame clones, with some not included. Found here are approximately 160,000 clones, around 81% of them singletons; the top ten hold over 2%. The sequenced sample was PBMCs. These receptors were obtained from a man aged 30 to 39 in good health and CMV-seropositive.

V usage is TRBV11-2 and J usage is TRBJ2-1; TRBD1 is a possible D gene (6 bases). CDR3 length: 15 amino acids. Looked up from germline, CDR1 is SGHAT and CDR2 is FQNNGV. V lost 1 base and J lost 15, with 22 bases in between. CDR3 DNA sequence: TGTGCCAGCAGCTTAGCCCTGCTGTCGACAGGTTTTTCGTTCTTC. It codes for CASSLALLSTGFSFF.

This chain joins TRBV20-1 and TRBJ2-3; D is unresolved. The CDR3 loop spans 10 amino acids. Trimming removed 5 bases at V and 5 bases at J, with 5 bases between. Germline CDR1 is DFQATT and CDR2 is SNEGSKA (reference sequence). The CDR3 spells CSAGQDTQYF. CDR3 coding DNA: TGCAGTGCTGGGCAAGATACGCAGTATTTT.

The V and J genes are TRBV4-2 and TRBJ1-2, with D uncertain. With 3 bases removed from V and 3 bases from J, the gap between germline ends came to 14 bases. The CDR3 has 15 residues. Per germline, CDR1 LGHNA and CDR2 YNFKEQ. As DNA, the CDR3 is TGTGCCAGCAGCCAGGGAGCAGCCTCCGACTATGGCTACACCTTC. Protein sequence: CASSQGAASDYGYTF.

The V gene is TRBV4-3, the J gene TRBJ2-3, with TRBD2 as a possible D gene (5 bases). Trimming stripped 0 bases from V and 6 bases from J, with 7 bases between. This CDR3 region has 13 residues. Looked up from germline, CDR1 is LGHNA and CDR2 is YSLEER. CDR3 sequence (DNA): TGCGCCAGCAGCCAAGATAGAGGGGATACGCAGTATTTT. Amino acids: CASSQDRGDTQYF.

The V and J genes are TRBV10-3 and TRBJ1-1, with 7 bases that match TRBD1. The CDR3 extends over 14 amino acids. The J segment lost 4 bases and the V segment lost 10 bases, leaving 12 bases of the junction unmatched. Germline CDR1 reads ENHRY; CDR2 reads SYGVKD. The CDR3 here is CATVTEQGTTEAFF. The DNA for the CDR3 is TGTGCCACCGTGACAGAACAGGGGACCACTGAAGCTTTCTTT.

This chain links TRBV7-9 with TRBJ2-7; D may be TRBD1 (5 bases). CDR3 length: 13 residues. Trimming cost V 7 bases and J 1 base, with 11 bases left between them. CDR1 SEHNR and CDR2 FQNEAQ come from the germline V gene (reference sequence). The CDR3: CASMAGWSYEQYF. For the CDR3, the DNA is TGTGCCAGCATGGCAGGGTGGTCCTACGAGCAGTACTTC.

The chain carries TRBV11-2 and TRBJ2-7; 12 positions match TRBD2. The CDR3 runs to 16 residues. After removal of 2 bases from V and 2 bases from J, the junction contained 4 bases not matched to a gene. Looked up from germline, CDR1 is SGHAT and CDR2 is FQNNGV. CDR3 in DNA: TGTGCCAGCAGCTTATCTGGACTAGCGGGGACCTACGAGCAGTACTTC. Residues: CASSLSGLAGTYEQYF.

CDR3 region: CSVEEETGVPHEQYF. The CDR3 region has the DNA TGCAGCGTTGAAGAAGAGACAGGGGTACCCCACGAGCAGTACTTC. The chain recombines TRBV29-1 with TRBJ2-7; 8 bases agree with TRBD1. Germline V gene data show CDR1 as SQVTM and CDR2 as ANQGSEA. The CDR3 is 15 residues long. The V gene end was trimmed by 0 bases and the J gene end by 5 bases; junction bases not matched to a gene: 9.

Only a few counts were recorded for this clone. CDR3 sequence reads: CASSPVTGLNTEAFF. CDR3 nucleotide sequence: TGTGCCAGCTCACCCGTGACAGGGCTGAACACTGAAGCTTTCTTT. This chain uses TRBV18 with TRBJ1-1, with 7 bases identical to TRBD1. Germline trimming cut 3 bases from V and 0 bases from J; bases unmatched to any gene: 4. There are 15 residues in the CDR3. The germline V gene encodes CDR1 KGHSH and CDR2 LQKENI.

J is TRBJ2-1 and V is TRBV18; TRBD2 is a possible D gene (5 bases). The CDR3 runs 13 residues. V dropped 5 bases and J dropped 9 bases, with 14 bases sitting between them. Germline loops: CDR1 KGHSH, CDR2 LQKENI. The CDR3 reads CASSTSRDGEQFF. The CDR3 DNA is TGTGCCAGCTCAACCTCCCGGGATGGTGAGCAGTTCTTC.

The J gene is TRBJ1-2, the V gene TRBV18; a weak D match, TRBD1 (5 bases). Trimming removed 3 bases at V and 8 bases at J, with 16 bases between. The CDR3 is 14 residues long. Germline-derived CDR1 and CDR2 are KGHSH and LQKENI. CDR3: CASSPSTGERGYTF. Written as DNA, the CDR3 is TGTGCCAGCTCACCCTCAACAGGAGAACGCGGCTACACCTTC.

The chain links TRBV5-1 to TRBJ2-1, with TRBD1 as a possible D gene (6 bases). Germline lookup yields CDR1 SGHRS and CDR2 YFSETQ. CDR3 length equals 13 residues. V dropped 0 bases and J dropped 8 bases, with 9 bases sitting between them. The DNA for the CDR3 is TGCGCCAGCAGCTTGGACAGGGTTGATGAGCAGTTCTTC. Amino acid sequence: CASSLDRVDEQFF.

This clone was recorded once. The chain couples TRBV5-1 to TRBJ2-1; tentative D call: TRBD2 (6 bases). This CDR3 is built from 16 residues. From germline, CDR1 is SGHRS and CDR2 YFSETQ. The V gene lost 2 bases and the J gene lost 0 bases, with 12 bases spanning the gap. CDR3 DNA: TGCGCCAGCAGCTTCCGGGGGTCCCGCTCCTACAATGAGCAGTTCTTC. Its protein product is CASSFRGSRSYNEQFF.

V gene TRBV5-8 combines with J gene TRBJ1-5; 7 bases match TRBD1. After removal of 5 bases from V and 6 bases from J, the junction contained 8 bases not matched to a gene. CDR3 length: 14 residues. The germline gives CDR1 SGHTS, CDR2 YDEGEE. The CDR3 DNA reads TGTGCCAGCAGACGCTTAGGGGGCTCTCAGCCCCAGCATTTT. It specifies CASRRLGGSQPQHF.

The chain employs TRBV5-1 and TRBJ1-2; D not certain. CDR3 length: 13 amino acids. Germline assignment: CDR1 SGHRS and CDR2 YFSETQ. V was trimmed by 0 bases and J by 9 bases, leaving 12 bases between them. In nucleotides, the CDR3 is TGCGCCAGCAGCTTGGAGGGAGGGTCGAGCTACACCTTC. Translated: CASSLEGGSSYTF.

Only one count was recorded for this clone. The V gene is TRBV30, the J gene TRBJ1-3; D is unclear. V lost 4 bases to trimming and J lost 6 bases, with 4 bases between them. The CDR3 runs to 10 residues. The germline gives CDR1 GTSNPN, CDR2 SVGIG (reference sequence). The CDR3 sequence: CAWISNTIYF. In DNA form, the CDR3 reads TGTGCCTGGATCTCAAACACCATATATTTT. Together with reference TRBV30 and TRBJ1-3, the CDR3 gives the full variable domain: SQTIHQWPATLVQPVGSPLSLECTVEGTSNPNLYWYRQAAGRGLQLLFYSVGIGQISSEVPQNLSASRPQDRQFILSSKKLLLSDSGFYLCAWISNTIYFGEGSWLTVV.

V gene TRBV18 combines with J gene TRBJ2-3, with a tentative D call TRBD2 (6 bases). Looked up from germline, CDR1 is KGHSH and CDR2 is LQKENI. V dropped 3 bases and J dropped 2 bases, with 15 bases sitting between them. The CDR3 loop spans 16 amino acids. The CDR3: CASSPSSGGYTDTQYF. The DNA for the CDR3 is TGTGCCAGCTCACCCTCCTCCGGGGGATACACAGATACGCAGTATTTT.

This chain joins TRBV18 and TRBJ1-1; D not resolved. V was pared by 3 bases and J by 7 bases, with 9 bases between. The CDR3 is 12 residues long. Germline CDR1 is KGHSH and CDR2 is LQKENI. CDR3 DNA sequence: TGTGCCAGCTCACCCGTTAGTGGTGAAGCTTTCTTT. Its protein product is CASSPVSGEAFF.

V usage is TRBV29-1 and J usage is TRBJ2-7; 8 bases match TRBD1. This CDR3 has 13 residues. CDR1 is SQVTM and CDR2 is ANQGSEA in the germline V gene. J was trimmed by 0 bases and V by 5 bases; bases with no gene match: 3. CDR3 in DNA: TGCAGCGTTCGGGACAGGACCTCCTACGAGCAGTACTTC. The encoded protein is CSVRDRTSYEQYF.

The V and J genes are TRBV4-1 and TRBJ1-6; D is ambiguous. This CDR3 is built from 15 residues. The V end lost 0 bases, the J end lost 6 bases, and 9 bases lay between the germline ends. Germline-derived CDR1 and CDR2 are MGHRA and YSYEKL. The CDR3 DNA sequence: TGCGCCAGCAGCCAAGATGAGGGTCCTAATTCACCCCTCCACTTT. This encodes CASSQDEGPNSPLHF.

The V call is TRBV6-1, the J call TRBJ1-1; D perhaps matches TRBD1 (5 bases). Trimming took 7 bases from V and 10 from J, leaving 16 bases between them. In germline, CDR1 is MNHNS, CDR2 SASEGT. CDR3 size: 12 residues. The CDR3 sequence is CASNLPWGGAFF. The DNA for the CDR3 is TGTGCCAGCAACCTTCCTTGGGGGGGAGCTTTCTTT.

The chain couples TRBV11-3 to TRBJ2-1; TRBD1 agrees at 7 bases. Germline CDR1 is SGHNT and CDR2 is YENEEA. The CDR3 extends over 15 amino acids. Trimming at V came to 5 bases and at J to 7 bases, leaving 11 bases not matched to a gene. The CDR3 DNA is TGTGCCAGCAGCGACAGGGCCTCTATTGGGAATGAGCAGTTCTTC. Translated, it gives CASSDRASIGNEQFF.

The CDR3 DNA reads as TGCGCCAGCAGAGAGAACAGGGGGCCCTCCTACGAGCAGTACTTC. Translated, it gives CASRENRGPSYEQYF. The chain links TRBV10-2 to TRBJ2-7; 9 bases map to TRBD1. The CDR3 runs 15 residues. Germline V gives CDR1 WSHSY, CDR2 SAAADI. V was clipped by 6 bases and J by 0 bases; unmatched bases: 6.

This clone was counted a few times. The chain carries TRBV5-1 and TRBJ1-5, with D possibly matching TRBD1 (5 bases). This CDR3 is 16 amino acids long. The germline gives CDR1 SGHRS, CDR2 YFSETQ. V was shortened by 4 bases and J by 3 bases, with 17 bases between the two germline ends. The CDR3 coding sequence is TGCGCCAGCAGCCTGGATGCGGGAGGGGCCAATCAGCCCCAGCATTTT. The encoded protein is CASSLDAGGANQPQHF.